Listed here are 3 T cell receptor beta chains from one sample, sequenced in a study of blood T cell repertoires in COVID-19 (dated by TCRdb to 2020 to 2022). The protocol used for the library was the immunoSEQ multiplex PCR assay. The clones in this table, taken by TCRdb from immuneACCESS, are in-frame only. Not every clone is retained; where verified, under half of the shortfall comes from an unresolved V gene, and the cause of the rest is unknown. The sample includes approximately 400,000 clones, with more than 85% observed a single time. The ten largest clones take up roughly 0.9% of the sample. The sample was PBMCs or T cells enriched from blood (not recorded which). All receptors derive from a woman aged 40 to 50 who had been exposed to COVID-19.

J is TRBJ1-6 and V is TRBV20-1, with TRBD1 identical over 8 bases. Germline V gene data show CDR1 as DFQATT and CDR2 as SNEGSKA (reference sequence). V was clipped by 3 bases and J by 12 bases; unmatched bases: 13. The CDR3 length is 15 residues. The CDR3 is CSASRQGTVMGPLHF. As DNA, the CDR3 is TGCAGTGCTAGTCGACAGGGGACCGTTATGGGACCCCTCCACTTT.

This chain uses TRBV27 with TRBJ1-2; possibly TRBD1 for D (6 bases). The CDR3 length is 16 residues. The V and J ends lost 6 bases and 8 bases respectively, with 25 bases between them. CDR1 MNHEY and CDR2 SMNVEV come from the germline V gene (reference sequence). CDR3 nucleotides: TGTGCCAGCAGCCCCTTTCGTACGGACAGTCGAAAGGGCTACACCTTC. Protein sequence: CASSPFRTDSRKGYTF.

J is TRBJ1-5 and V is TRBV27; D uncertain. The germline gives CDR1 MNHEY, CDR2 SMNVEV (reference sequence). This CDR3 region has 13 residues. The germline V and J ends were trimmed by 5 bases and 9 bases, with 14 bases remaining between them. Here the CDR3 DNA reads TGTGCCAGCAGTCCGGAGGCGGGTACGCCCCAGCATTTT. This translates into CASSPEAGTPQHF.